A selection of T cell receptor beta chains follows, all from one sample in a study of cytomegalovirus exposure and HLA in healthy donors. Here immunoSEQ multiplex PCR was the method, and the copy in TCRdb shows in-frame clones only, minus some. Of around 200,000 clones listed, 75% to 90% are singletons. Sequencing input: PBMCs. These receptors came from a middle-aged man in good health and CMV-seropositive. The CDR3 runs from the conserved cysteine through the conserved F or W. A D gene is named only where the DNA matches it firmly. Part of the rows lack a size; the others show once, few, many or a class for expanded clones.

size | J | D | V | CDR3 | DNA
once | TRBJ2-5 | . | TRBV15 | CATSSGRAGAVVTQYF | TGTGCCACCAGCTCAGGCCGGGCGGGGGCGGTTGTGACCCAGTACTTC
. | TRBJ1-2 | . | TRBV11-2 | CASSLASGPGGYTF | TGTGCCAGCAGCTTAGCGTCAGGGCCGGGTGGCTACACCTTC
. | TRBJ1-1 | TRBD1 | TRBV29-1 | CSVVTGGLNTEAFF | TGCAGCGTTGTGACAGGGGGCCTGAACACTGAAGCTTTCTTT
once | TRBJ1-5 | . | TRBV15 | CATSRDPRGRNQPQHF | TGTGCCACCAGCAGAGATCCCAGGGGCCGCAATCAGCCCCAGCATTTT
. | TRBJ2-3 | TRBD2 | TRBV4-3 | CASSHTSGGHFRGGTQYF | TGCGCCAGCAGCCATACTAGCGGGGGCCACTTCAGAGGGGGTACGCAGTATTTT
. | TRBJ1-1 | . | TRBV10-3 | CAITGDLNTEAFF | TGTGCCATCACAGGGGACCTGAACACTGAAGCTTTCTTT
. | TRBJ2-1 | TRBD2 | TRBV10-3 | CGTGGGGNEQFF | TGTGGGACGGGCGGGGGTGGAAATGAGCAGTTCTTC
. | TRBJ2-7 | TRBD1 | TRBV5-4 | CASSLGTGVLDEQYF | TGTGCCAGCAGCTTGGGGACAGGGGTTTTGGACGAGCAGTACTTC
. | TRBJ2-2 | . | TRBV9 | CASSVQEDTGELFF | TGTGCCAGCAGCGTACAGGAGGATACCGGGGAGCTGTTTTTT
. | TRBJ1-5 | TRBD1 | TRBV6-6 | CATGDSPQPQHF | TGTGCCACCGGGGACAGTCCCCAGCCCCAGCATTTT
. | TRBJ2-7 | TRBD2 | TRBV7-8 | CASSLVAGGYEQYF | TGTGCCAGCAGCTTAGTTGCGGGGGGGTACGAGCAGTACTTC
. | TRBJ2-7 | TRBD2 | TRBV27 | CASSREGYEQYF | TGTGCCAGCAGTCGGGAGGGCTACGAGCAGTACTTC
. | TRBJ2-7 | TRBD1 | TRBV6-5 | CASSSLDRGTYEQYF | TGTGCCAGCAGTTCCTTGGACAGGGGGACCTACGAGCAGTACTTC
. | TRBJ2-3 | . | TRBV15 | CATIDRGGSTDTQYF | TGTGCCACGATCGACCGCGGGGGCTCCACAGATACGCAGTATTTT
. | TRBJ1-5 | . | TRBV27 | CASSQTGSNQPQHF | TGTGCCAGCAGCCAAACAGGGAGCAATCAGCCCCAGCATTTT
once | TRBJ2-1 | TRBD1 | TRBV27 | CASSPWDRGGNEQFF | TGTGCCAGCAGTCCATGGGACAGGGGGGGGAATGAGCAGTTCTTC
. | TRBJ2-3 | TRBD2 | TRBV7-3 | CASRGGGAWGDTQYF | TGTGCCAGCAGAGGCGGGGGGGCCTGGGGAGATACGCAGTATTTT
. | TRBJ1-1 | . | TRBV7-2 | CASSLGQILNTEAFF | TGTGCCAGCAGCTTAGGACAGATACTGAACACTGAAGCTTTCTTT
. | TRBJ2-7 | . | TRBV7-8 | CASSLRGYEQYF | TGTGCCAGCAGCTTAAGGGGTTACGAGCAGTACTTC
. | TRBJ2-5 | TRBD2 | TRBV9 | CASSPRAGTSKETQYF | TGTGCCAGCAGCCCGAGAGCAGGGACTAGCAAGGAGACCCAGTACTTC
few | TRBJ1-4 | TRBD1 | TRBV11-2 | CASSLVGTDEKLFF | TGTGCCAGCAGCTTAGTGGGGACAGATGAAAAACTGTTTTTT
. | TRBJ1-2 | . | TRBV5-1 | CASSFRFADGYTF | TGCGCCAGCAGCTTCAGGTTCGCTGATGGCTACACCTTC
. | TRBJ2-3 | . | TRBV7-3 | CASSLTFGGAYTDTQYF | .
few | TRBJ2-6 | TRBD1 | TRBV11-2 | CASSLDRGFSGANVLTF | TGTGCCAGCAGCTTGGACAGGGGTTTCTCTGGGGCCAACGTCCTGACTTTC
. | TRBJ1-1 | TRBD1 | TRBV2 | CATAGGMNTEAFF | TGTGCCACTGCAGGGGGAATGAACACTGAAGCTTTCTTT
. | TRBJ2-3 | TRBD2 | TRBV27 | CASSSPGLVRVTQYF | TGTGCCAGCAGTTCCCCGGGACTAGTAAGAGTTACGCAGTATTTT
. | TRBJ1-2 | . | TRBV29-1 | CSVGPVKGYTF | TGCAGCGTTGGCCCAGTGAAAGGCTACACCTTC
. | TRBJ2-5 | . | TRBV5-1 | CASSLGSGEETQYF | TGCGCCAGCAGCTTAGGCAGCGGAGAAGAGACCCAGTACTTC
. | TRBJ1-2 | . | TRBV7-9 | CASSTEAPSDGYTF | TGTGCCAGCAGCACCGAGGCGCCATCCGATGGCTACACCTTC
. | TRBJ2-7 | . | TRBV13 | CASRGGTPYEQYF | TGTGCCAGCAGGGGGGGTACCCCCTACGAGCAGTACTTC
once | TRBJ2-3 | . | TRBV29-1 | CSVNRGGTSTDTQYF | TGCAGCGTCAACAGGGGGGGAACTAGCACAGATACGCAGTATTTT
. | TRBJ2-7 | . | TRBV12-5 | CASGLGSQGPSYEQYF | TGTGCTAGTGGTTTGGGATCACAGGGACCCTCCTACGAGCAGTACTTC
few | TRBJ2-7 | . | TRBV4-2 | CASSQEASVSEQYF | TGTGCCAGCAGCCAAGAAGCTAGTGTGAGCGAGCAGTACTTC
. | TRBJ1-3 | TRBD1 | TRBV7-6 | CASSLEGQGFLGNTIYF | TGTGCCAGCAGCTTAGAAGGACAGGGTTTCCTCGGAAACACCATATATTTT
. | TRBJ2-3 | . | TRBV23-1 | CASSQSGGHADTQYF | TGCGCCAGCAGTCAATCCGGGGGGCACGCAGATACGCAGTATTTT
. | TRBJ2-2 | . | TRBV27 | CASSNDRNTGELFF | TGTGCCAGCAGCAATGACAGGAACACCGGGGAGCTGTTTTTT
. | TRBJ1-3 | TRBD1 | TRBV6-6 | CASSYSTGGFGNTIYF | TGTGCCAGCAGTTACTCGACAGGGGGGTTTGGAAACACCATATATTTT
. | TRBJ2-5 | . | TRBV4-2 | CASSRDSAGETQYF | TGTGCCAGCAGCCGAGACTCCGCAGGGGAGACCCAGTACTTC
. | TRBJ1-1 | . | TRBV5-1 | CASSLGAGLNTEAFF | TGCGCCAGCAGCTTGGGTGCGGGACTGAACACTGAAGCTTTCTTT
. | TRBJ2-2 | . | TRBV7-2 | CASSFPLGTSNTGELFF | TGTGCCAGCAGCTTCCCCCTCGGGACTTCGAACACCGGGGAGCTGTTTTTT
. | TRBJ1-1 | TRBD1 | TRBV4-1 | CASSQADRDSTEAFF | TGCGCCAGCAGCCAAGCGGACAGGGATTCGACTGAAGCTTTCTTT
. | TRBJ1-2 | . | TRBV6-5 | CASSQTAWGYTF | TGTGCCAGCAGTCAGACAGCCTGGGGCTACACCTTC
. | TRBJ2-1 | TRBD2 | TRBV9 | CASSPAGGDNEQFF | TGTGCCAGCAGCCCAGCGGGGGGCGACAATGAGCAGTTCTTC
. | TRBJ2-1 | TRBD2 | TRBV9 | CASSGQTTSGETYNEQFF | TGTGCCAGCAGCGGACAAACGACTAGCGGGGAAACGTACAATGAGCAGTTCTTC
. | TRBJ1-5 | . | TRBV29-1 | CSVGKGKNQPQHF | TGCAGCGTTGGAAAGGGGAAAAATCAGCCCCAGCATTTT
. | TRBJ1-2 | . | TRBV1 | CTSRSPSGTVYGYTF | TGCACCAGCAGGTCACCCTCCGGGACAGTCTATGGCTACACCTTC
. | TRBJ2-7 | . | TRBV7-9 | CSSSLISLEQYF | TGTTCCAGCAGCTTAATATCCCTCGAGCAGTACTTC
. | TRBJ2-3 | TRBD2 | TRBV11-2 | CASSPPLRGDMYTQYF | TGTGCCAGCAGCCCGCCCCTGCGGGGGGACATGTATACGCAGTATTTT
. | TRBJ2-5 | . | TRBV4-2 | CASSQDSQETQYF | TGTGCCAGCAGCCAAGACTCCCAAGAGACCCAGTACTTC
. | TRBJ2-5 | TRBD1 | TRBV27 | CASSFQGVQETQYF | TGTGCCAGCAGTTTCCAGGGGGTACAAGAGACCCAGTACTTC
. | TRBJ1-6 | . | TRBV7-8 | CASTLRAGENSPLHF | TGTGCCAGCACCCTAAGGGCAGGGGAGAATTCACCCCTCCACTTT
. | TRBJ1-5 | TRBD1 | TRBV19 | CASEGQGAISYSNQPQHF | TGTGCCAGTGAAGGACAGGGGGCCATCTCCTATAGCAATCAGCCCCAGCATTTT
. | TRBJ2-7 | . | TRBV10-3 | CAISGTKDWVSEQYF | TGTGCCATCAGCGGGACAAAGGACTGGGTAAGCGAGCAGTACTTC
once | TRBJ2-3 | TRBD2 | TRBV6-1 | CASSELAGGPGTDTQYF | TGTGCCAGCAGTGAACTAGCGGGGGGGCCGGGCACAGATACGCAGTATTTT
. | TRBJ1-6 | . | TRBV30 | CAGATHSNSPLHF | TGTGCCGGTGCGACTCACTCCAATTCACCCCTCCACTTT